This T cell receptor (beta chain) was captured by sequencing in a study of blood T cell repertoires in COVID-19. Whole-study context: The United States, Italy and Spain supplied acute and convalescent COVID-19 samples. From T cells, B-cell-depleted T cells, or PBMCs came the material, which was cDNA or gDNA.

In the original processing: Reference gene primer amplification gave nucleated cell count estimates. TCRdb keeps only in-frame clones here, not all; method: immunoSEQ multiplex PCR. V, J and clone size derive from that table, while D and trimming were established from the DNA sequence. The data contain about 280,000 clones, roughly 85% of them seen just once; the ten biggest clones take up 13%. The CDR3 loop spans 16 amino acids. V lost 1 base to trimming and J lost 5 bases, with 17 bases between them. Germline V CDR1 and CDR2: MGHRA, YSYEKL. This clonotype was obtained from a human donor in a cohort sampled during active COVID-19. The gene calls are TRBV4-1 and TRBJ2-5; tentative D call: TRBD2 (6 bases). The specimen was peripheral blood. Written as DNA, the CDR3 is TGCGCCAGCAGCCAAGCAAGGGACGGGGGTTGGGAGACCCAGTACTTC. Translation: CASSQARDGGWETQYF.